This record looks at one T cell receptor (beta chain) sequence and its context. Its specificity is unknown. This entry belongs to a study of T cell responses to AZD1222 COVID-19 vaccine. In germline, CDR1 is KGHDR, CDR2 SFDVKD. CDR3 size: 15 residues. J gave up 8 bases and V 2 bases, and 6 bases lay outside the gene matches. Assay: immunoSEQ multiplex PCR; the TCRdb copy retains only in-frame clones and omits some. Of about 110,000 clones listed, approximately 91% are singletons. Points from the study as a whole: The breadth and depth of Spike-specific TCRs increased once two AZD1222 doses had been given.

This specimen was peripheral blood, taken on day 0 of MenACWY control vaccination. This TCR came from an adult in good health. The rearrangement links TRBV24-1 to TRBJ1-4; 8 nucleotides match TRBD1. CDR3 residues: CATSDSKTGAEKLFF. CDR3 sequence (DNA): TGTGCCACCAGTGATTCTAAGACAGGGGCCGAAAAACTGTTTTTT.